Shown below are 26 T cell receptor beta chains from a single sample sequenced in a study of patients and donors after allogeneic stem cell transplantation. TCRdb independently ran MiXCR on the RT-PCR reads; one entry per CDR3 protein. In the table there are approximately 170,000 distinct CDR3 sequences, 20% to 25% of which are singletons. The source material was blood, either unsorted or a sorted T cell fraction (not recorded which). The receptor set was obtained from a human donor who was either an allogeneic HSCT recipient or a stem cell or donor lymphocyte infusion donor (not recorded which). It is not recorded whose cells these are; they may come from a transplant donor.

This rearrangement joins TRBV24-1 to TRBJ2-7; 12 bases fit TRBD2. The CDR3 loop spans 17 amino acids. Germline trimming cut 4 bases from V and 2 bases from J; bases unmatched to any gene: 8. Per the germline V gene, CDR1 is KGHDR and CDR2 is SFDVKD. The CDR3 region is CATSDSLGLAGTYEQYF. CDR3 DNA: TGTGCCACCAGTGACTCCTTAGGACTAGCGGGAACCTACGAGCAGTACTTC.

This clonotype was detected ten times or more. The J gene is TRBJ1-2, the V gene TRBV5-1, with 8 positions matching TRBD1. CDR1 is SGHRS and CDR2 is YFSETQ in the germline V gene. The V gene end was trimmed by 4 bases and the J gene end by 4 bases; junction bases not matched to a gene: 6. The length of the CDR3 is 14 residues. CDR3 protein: CASSPGQGLYGYTF. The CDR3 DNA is TGCGCCAGCAGCCCCGGACAGGGACTCTATGGCTACACCTTC. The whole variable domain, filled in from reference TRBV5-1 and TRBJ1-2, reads KAGVTQTPRYLIKTRGQQVTLSCSPISGHRSVSWYQQTPGQGLQFLFEYFSETQRNKGNFPGRFSGRQFSNSRSEMNVSTLELGDSALYLCASSPGQGLYGYTFGSGTRLTVV.

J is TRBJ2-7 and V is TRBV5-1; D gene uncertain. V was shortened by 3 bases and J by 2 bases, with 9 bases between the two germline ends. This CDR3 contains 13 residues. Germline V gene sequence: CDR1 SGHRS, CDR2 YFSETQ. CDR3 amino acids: CASSYTPTYEQYF. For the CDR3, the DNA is TGCGCCAGCAGCTATACCCCCACCTACGAGCAGTACTTC.

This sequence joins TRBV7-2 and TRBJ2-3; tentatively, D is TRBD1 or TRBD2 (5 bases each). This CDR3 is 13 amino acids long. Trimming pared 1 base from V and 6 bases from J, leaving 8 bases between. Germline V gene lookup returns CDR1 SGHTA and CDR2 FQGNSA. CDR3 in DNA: TGTGCCAGCAGCTTAGGGGGGTTGGATACGCAGTATTTT. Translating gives CASSLGGLDTQYF. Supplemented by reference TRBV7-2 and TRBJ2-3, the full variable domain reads GAGVSQSPSNKVTEKGKDVELRCDPISGHTALYWYRQSLGQGLEFLIYFQGNSAPDKSGLPSDRFSAERTGGSVSTLTIQRTQQEDSAVYLCASSLGGLDTQYFGPGTRLTVL.

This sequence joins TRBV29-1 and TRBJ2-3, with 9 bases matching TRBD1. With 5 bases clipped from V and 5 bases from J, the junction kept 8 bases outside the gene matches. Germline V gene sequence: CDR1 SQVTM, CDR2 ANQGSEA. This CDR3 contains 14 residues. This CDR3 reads CSVSKQGAGDTQYF. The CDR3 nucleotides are TGCAGCGTTTCCAAACAGGGGGCTGGAGATACGCAGTATTTT.

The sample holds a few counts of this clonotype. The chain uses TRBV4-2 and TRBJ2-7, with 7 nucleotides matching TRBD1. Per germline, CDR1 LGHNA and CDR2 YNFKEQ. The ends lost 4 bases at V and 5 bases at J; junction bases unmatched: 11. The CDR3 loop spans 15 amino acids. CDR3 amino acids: CASSPGGSGFNEQYF. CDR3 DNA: TGTGCCAGCAGCCCAGGGGGATCGGGGTTTAACGAGCAGTACTTC.

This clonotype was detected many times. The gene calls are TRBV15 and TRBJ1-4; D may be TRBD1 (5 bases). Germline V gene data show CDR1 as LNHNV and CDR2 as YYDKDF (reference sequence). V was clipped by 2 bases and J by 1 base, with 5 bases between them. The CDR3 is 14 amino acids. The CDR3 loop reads CATSRQGTNEKLFF. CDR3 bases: TGTGCCACCAGCAGACAGGGAACTAATGAAAAACTGTTTTTT.

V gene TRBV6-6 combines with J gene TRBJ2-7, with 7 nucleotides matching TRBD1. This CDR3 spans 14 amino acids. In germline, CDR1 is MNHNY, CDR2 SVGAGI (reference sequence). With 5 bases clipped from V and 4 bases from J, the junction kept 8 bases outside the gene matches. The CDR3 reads CASSVTGTAYEQYF. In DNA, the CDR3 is TGTGCCAGCAGTGTTACCGGGACAGCTTACGAGCAGTACTTC.

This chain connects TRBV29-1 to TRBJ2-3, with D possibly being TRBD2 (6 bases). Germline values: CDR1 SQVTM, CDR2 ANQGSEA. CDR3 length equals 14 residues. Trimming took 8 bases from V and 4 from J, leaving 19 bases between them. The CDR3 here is CSSAGPGGADTQYF. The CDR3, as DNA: TGCAGCTCCGCGGGCCCAGGAGGGGCAGATACGCAGTATTTT.

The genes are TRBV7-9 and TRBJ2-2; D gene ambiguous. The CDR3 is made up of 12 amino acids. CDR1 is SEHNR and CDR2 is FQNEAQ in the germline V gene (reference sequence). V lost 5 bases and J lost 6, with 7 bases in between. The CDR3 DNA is TGTGCCAGCAGCCCCTTTCCCGGGGAGCTGTTTTTT. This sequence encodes CASSPFPGELFF. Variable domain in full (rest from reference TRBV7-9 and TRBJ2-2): DTGVSQNPRHKITKRGQNVTFRCDPISEHNRLYWYRQTLGQGPEFLTYFQNEAQLEKSRLLSDRFSAERPKGSFSTLEIQRTEQGDSAMYLCASSPFPGELFFGEGSRLTVL.

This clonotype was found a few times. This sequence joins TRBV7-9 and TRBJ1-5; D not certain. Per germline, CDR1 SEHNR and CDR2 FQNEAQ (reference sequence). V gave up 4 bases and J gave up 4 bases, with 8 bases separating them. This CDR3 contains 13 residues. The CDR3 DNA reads TGTGCCAGCAGCTATGGGCTAAATCAGCCCCAGCATTTT. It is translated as CASSYGLNQPQHF.

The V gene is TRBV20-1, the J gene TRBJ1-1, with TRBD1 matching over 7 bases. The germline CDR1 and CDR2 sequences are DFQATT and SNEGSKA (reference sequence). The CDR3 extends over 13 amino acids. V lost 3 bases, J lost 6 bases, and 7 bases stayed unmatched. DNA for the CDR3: TGCAGTGCTAGTGACAGGGCCGAGCCTGAAGCTTTCTTT. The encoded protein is CSASDRAEPEAFF.

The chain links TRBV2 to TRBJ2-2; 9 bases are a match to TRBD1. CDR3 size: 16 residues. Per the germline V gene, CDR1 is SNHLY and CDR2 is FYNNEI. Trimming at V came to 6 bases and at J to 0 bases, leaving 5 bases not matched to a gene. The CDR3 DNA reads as TGTGCCAGCAGCCAACAGGGGGCCGCGAACACCGGGGAGCTGTTTTTT. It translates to CASSQQGAANTGELFF.

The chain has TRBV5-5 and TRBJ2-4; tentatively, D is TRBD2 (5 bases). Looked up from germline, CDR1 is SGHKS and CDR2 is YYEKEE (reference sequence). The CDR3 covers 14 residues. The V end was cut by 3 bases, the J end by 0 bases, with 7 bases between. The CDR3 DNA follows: TGTGCCAGCAGCTGGGAGATAGCCAAAAACATTCAGTACTTC. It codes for CASSWEIAKNIQYF.

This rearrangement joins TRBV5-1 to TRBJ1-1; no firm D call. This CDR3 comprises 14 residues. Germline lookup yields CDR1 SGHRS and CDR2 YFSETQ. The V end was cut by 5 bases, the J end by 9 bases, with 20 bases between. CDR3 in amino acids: CASRLDGPGGQAFF. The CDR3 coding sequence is TGCGCCAGCAGACTGGACGGCCCTGGAGGGCAAGCTTTCTTT.

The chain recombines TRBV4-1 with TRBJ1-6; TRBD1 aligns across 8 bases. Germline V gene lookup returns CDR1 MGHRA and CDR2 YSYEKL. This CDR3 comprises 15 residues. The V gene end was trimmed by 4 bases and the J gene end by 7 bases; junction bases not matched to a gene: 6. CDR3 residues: CASSLDSGGNSPLHF. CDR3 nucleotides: TGCGCCAGCAGCCTCGACTCAGGGGGCAATTCACCCCTCCACTTT.

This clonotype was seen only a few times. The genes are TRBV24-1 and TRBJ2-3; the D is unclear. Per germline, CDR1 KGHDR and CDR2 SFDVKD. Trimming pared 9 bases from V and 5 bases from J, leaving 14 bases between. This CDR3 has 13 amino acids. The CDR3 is CATGAADEDTQYF. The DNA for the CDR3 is TGTGCCACCGGTGCGGCAGATGAAGATACGCAGTATTTT.

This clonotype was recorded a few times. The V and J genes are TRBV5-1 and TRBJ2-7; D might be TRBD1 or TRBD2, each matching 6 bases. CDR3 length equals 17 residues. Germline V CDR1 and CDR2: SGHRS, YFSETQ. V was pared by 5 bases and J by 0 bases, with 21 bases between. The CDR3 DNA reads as TGCGCCAGCAGTTTACTCTCCGGGGGCCAAAGCTCCTACGAGCAGTACTTC. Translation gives CASSLLSGGQSSYEQYF.

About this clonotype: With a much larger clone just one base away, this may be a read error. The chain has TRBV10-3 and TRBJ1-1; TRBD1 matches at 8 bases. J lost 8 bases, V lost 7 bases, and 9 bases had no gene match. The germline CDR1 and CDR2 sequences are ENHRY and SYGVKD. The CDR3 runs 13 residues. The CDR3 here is CAITGTGDEEAFF. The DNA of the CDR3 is TGTGCCATCACGGGGACAGGTGATGAAGAAGCTTTCTTT.

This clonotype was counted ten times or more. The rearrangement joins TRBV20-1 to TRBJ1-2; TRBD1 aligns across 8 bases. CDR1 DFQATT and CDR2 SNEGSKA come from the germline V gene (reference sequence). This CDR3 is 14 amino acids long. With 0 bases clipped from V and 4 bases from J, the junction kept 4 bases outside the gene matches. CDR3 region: CSARDRTGRYGYTF. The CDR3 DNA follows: TGCAGTGCTAGAGACCGGACAGGGCGCTATGGCTACACCTTC.

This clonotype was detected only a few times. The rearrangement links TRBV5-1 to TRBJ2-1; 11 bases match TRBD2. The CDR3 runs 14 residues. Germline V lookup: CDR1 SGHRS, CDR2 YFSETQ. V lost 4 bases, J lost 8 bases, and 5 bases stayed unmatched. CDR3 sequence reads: CASSRSGGADEQFF. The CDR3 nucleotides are TGCGCCAGCAGCCGTAGCGGGGGGGCTGATGAGCAGTTCTTC. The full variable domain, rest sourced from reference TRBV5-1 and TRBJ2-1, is KAGVTQTPRYLIKTRGQQVTLSCSPISGHRSVSWYQQTPGQGLQFLFEYFSETQRNKGNFPGRFSGRQFSNSRSEMNVSTLELGDSALYLCASSRSGGADEQFFGPGTRLTVL.

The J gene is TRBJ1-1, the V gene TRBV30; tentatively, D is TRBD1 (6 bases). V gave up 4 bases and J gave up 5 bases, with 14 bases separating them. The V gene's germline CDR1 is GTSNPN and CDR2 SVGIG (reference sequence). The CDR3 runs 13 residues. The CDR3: CAWILGAGTEAFF. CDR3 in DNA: TGTGCCTGGATCTTGGGGGCAGGAACTGAAGCTTTCTTT.

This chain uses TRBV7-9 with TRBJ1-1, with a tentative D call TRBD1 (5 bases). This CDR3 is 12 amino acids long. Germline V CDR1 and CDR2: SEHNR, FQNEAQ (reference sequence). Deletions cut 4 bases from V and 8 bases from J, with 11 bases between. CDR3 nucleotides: TGTGCCAGCAGCTCAGAAGGGGTCGAAGCTTTCTTT. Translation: CASSSEGVEAFF.

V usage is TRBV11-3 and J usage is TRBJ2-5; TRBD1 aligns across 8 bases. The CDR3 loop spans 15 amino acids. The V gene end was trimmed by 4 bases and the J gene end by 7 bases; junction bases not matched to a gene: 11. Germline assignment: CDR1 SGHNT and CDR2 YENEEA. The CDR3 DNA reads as TGTGCCAGCAGCTCGGAACCGGGACAGGCCGGGACCCAGTACTTC. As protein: CASSSEPGQAGTQYF.

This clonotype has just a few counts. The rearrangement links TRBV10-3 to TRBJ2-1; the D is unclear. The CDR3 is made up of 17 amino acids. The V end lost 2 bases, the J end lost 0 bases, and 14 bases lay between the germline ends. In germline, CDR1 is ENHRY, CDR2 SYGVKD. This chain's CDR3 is CAISEALATFSYNEQFF. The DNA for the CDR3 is TGTGCCATCAGTGAGGCTTTAGCCACCTTCTCCTACAATGAGCAGTTCTTC.

The CDR3: CATSDLPADPLVGEQFF. CDR3 nucleotide sequence: TGTGCCACCAGTGATTTACCAGCGGACCCCTTGGTGGGTGAGCAGTTCTTC. The chain links TRBV24-1 to TRBJ2-1; tentatively, D is TRBD2 (5 bases). There are 17 residues in the CDR3. Looked up from germline, CDR1 is KGHDR and CDR2 is SFDVKD. V lost 1 base to trimming and J lost 9 bases, with 21 bases between them.